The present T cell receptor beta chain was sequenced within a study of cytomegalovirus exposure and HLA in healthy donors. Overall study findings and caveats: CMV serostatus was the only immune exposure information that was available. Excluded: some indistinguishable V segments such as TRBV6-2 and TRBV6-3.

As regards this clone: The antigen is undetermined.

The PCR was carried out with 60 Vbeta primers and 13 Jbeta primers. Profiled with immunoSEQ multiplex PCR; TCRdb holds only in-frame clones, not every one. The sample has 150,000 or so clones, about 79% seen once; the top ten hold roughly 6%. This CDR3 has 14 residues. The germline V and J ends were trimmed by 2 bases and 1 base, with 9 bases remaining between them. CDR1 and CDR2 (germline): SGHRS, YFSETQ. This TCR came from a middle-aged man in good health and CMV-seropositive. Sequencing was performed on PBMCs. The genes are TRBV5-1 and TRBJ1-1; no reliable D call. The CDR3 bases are TGCGCCAGCAGCTTACTAGGTGGGAACACTGAAGCTTTCTTT. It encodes CASSLLGGNTEAFF.